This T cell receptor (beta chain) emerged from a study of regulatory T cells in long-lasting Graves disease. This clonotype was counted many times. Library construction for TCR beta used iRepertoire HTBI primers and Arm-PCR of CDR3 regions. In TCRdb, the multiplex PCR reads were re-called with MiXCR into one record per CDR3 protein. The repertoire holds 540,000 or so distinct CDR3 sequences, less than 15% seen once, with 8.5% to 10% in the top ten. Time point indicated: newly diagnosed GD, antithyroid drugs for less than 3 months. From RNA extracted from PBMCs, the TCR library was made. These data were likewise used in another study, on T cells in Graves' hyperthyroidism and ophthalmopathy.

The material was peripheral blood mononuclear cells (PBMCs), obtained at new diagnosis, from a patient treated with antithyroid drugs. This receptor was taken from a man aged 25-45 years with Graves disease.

This CDR3 is CASRLTRGASGKQYF. CDR3 sequence (DNA): TGTGCCAGCAGGCTAACCCGCGGGGCTAGCGGCAAGCAGTACTTC. This chain links TRBV27 with TRBJ2-7, with 7 bases fitting TRBD2. V shed 6 bases, J shed 8 bases, and the junction held 16 bases outside the gene matches. There are 15 residues in the CDR3. Germline V CDR1 and CDR2: MNHEY, SMNVEV (reference sequence).